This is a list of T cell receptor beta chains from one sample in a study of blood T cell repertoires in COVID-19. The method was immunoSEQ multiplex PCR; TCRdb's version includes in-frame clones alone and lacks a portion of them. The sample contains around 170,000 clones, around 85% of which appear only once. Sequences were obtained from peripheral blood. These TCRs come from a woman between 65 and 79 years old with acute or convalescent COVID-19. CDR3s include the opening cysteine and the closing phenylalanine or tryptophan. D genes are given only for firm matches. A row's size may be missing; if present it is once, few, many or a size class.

TGCGCCAGCAGCCATCTCGGGTCCGGAAACACCATATATTTT	CASSHLGSGNTIYF	NA	TRBV4-1	TRBJ1-3	NA
TGTGCCACCAGTGACCTAAGGACAGGGCGCCGGGCCTACGAGCAGTACTTC	CATSDLRTGRRAYEQYF	NA	TRBV24-1	TRBJ2-7	TRBD1
TGTGCCACCAGCACCCGAGTCCCGGGACAGGGTCTATTTCTGTTTTTT	CATSTRVPGQGLFLFF	once	TRBV15	TRBJ1-4	TRBD1
TGTGCCAGCTCACCGGGGACAGGGAAACAGCCCCAGCATTTT	CASSPGTGKQPQHF	NA	TRBV18	TRBJ1-5	TRBD1
TGTGCCAGTCAAAAAAATATACAGGGTTGGATTTCCCAAGCTTTCTTT	CASQKNIQGWISQAFF	NA	TRBV19	TRBJ1-1	NA
TGTGCCAGCAGACCCGGGAGCAACTATGGCTACACCTTC	CASRPGSNYGYTF	few	TRBV27	TRBJ1-2	NA
TGTGCCAGCAGTGAATCCACAGGAGCCCACACCTTC	CASSESTGAHTF	NA	TRBV25-1	TRBJ1-2	NA
TGTGCCAGCAGTTTAAGGAGCTTCAATGAGCAGTTCTTC	CASSLRSFNEQFF	NA	TRBV28	TRBJ2-1	NA
TGCGCCAGCAGCCAAGAGGTGACAGGGGGTAATGAAAAACTGTTTTTT	CASSQEVTGGNEKLFF	NA	TRBV4-3	TRBJ1-4	TRBD1
TGTGCCAGTAGTCGGCAGGGGATGGGGGACACTGAAGCTTTCTTT	CASSRQGMGDTEAFF	NA	TRBV19	TRBJ1-1	NA
TGTGCCAGCAGCGAGAGCCCGGGACTAGCGGAGTACAATGAGCAGTTCTTC	CASSESPGLAEYNEQFF	NA	TRBV9	TRBJ2-1	TRBD2
TGTGCCAGTAGTTCGCCGGTCACAGGGGGCACCATATATTTT	CASSSPVTGGTIYF	NA	TRBV19	TRBJ1-3	TRBD1
TGCGCCAGCAGCTTGGGAACAACAGGGCTCACCGGGGAGCTGTTTTTT	CASSLGTTGLTGELFF	NA	TRBV5-1	TRBJ2-2	NA
TGTGCCAGCAGGGGTCTAGCGGGAGGACGCTACGAGCAGTACTTC	CASRGLAGGRYEQYF	NA	TRBV28	TRBJ2-7	TRBD2
TGTGCCAGCAGTCGACAGCATACCTCCTACAATGAGCAGTTCTTC	CASSRQHTSYNEQFF	few	TRBV6-5	TRBJ2-1	NA
TGTGCCTGGAGTGTGGCCAGCTACGAGCAGTACTTC	CAWSVASYEQYF	NA	TRBV30	TRBJ2-7	NA
TGTGCCAGCAACTCCGTAGGGGCAGGCTCCCCCCAAGAGACCCAGTACTTC	CASNSVGAGSPQETQYF	NA	TRBV28	TRBJ2-5	NA
TGTGCCAGCGGGGGGGACTACAATGAGCAGTTCTTC	CASGGDYNEQFF	once	TRBV2	TRBJ2-1	TRBD2
TGTGCCAGCAGTGAGGAGGGGAGGGGACAGCCCCAGCATTTT	CASSEEGRGQPQHF	NA	TRBV2	TRBJ1-5	NA
TGTGCCTGGAGCTATACAGGGTATCAGCCCCAGCATTTT	CAWSYTGYQPQHF	NA	TRBV30	TRBJ1-5	NA
TGTGCCAGCAGCGGCCCCAATGGGGACTACCATCCAGATACGCAGTATTTT	CASSGPNGDYHPDTQYF	NA	TRBV5-4	TRBJ2-3	TRBD2
TGTGCCAGTAGTAGTAGCCGGACAGACTATGGCTACACCTTC	CASSSSRTDYGYTF	once	TRBV19	TRBJ1-2	NA